This T cell receptor beta chain was sequenced in a study of T cells after yellow fever vaccination. In the study overall: Those fractions that held only low numbers of cells were prepared using the SMART-Seq v4 Ultra Low Input RNA kit. Findings and limits, study-wide: Boosting was followed by the reappearance of most primary-vaccination clones (around 95% CD4, around 90% CD8). Weaker overall was a secondary response that nonetheless peaked faster, on day 5 versus 15. Clonotypes found in both CD4 and CD8 compartments made up a small share.

A single record per CDR3 protein comes from TCRdb applying MiXCR to the 5' RACE reads. The sample shows a few hundred thousand distinct CDR3 sequences, roughly 4% of them seen only once. CDR3 length: 17 amino acids. The V and J ends lost 0 bases and 0 bases respectively, with 11 bases between them. CDR1 and CDR2 from the germline V gene are LGHNA and YSLEER. There are many counts of this clonotype. The antigen is not known. The sequence was obtained from a man between 18 and 29 years old who received the YFV17D yellow fever vaccine. Sequenced material: PBMCs, taken 5 days after the yellow fever booster vaccination. The chain carries TRBV4-3 and TRBJ2-2; D call uncertain. CDR3 DNA sequence: TGCGCCAGCAGCCAAGAATGGCAGGCCGCGAACACCGGGGAGCTGTTTTTT. This codes for CASSQEWQAANTGELFF.